Reported below is one T cell receptor (beta chain). Its antigen is unidentified. The source of the sample is a study of cytomegalovirus exposure and HLA in healthy donors. Study at large: Most donors, roughly 84% of over 350 genotyped, fell in the Caucasian-associated ancestry cluster. Whole-study findings and limits: Accurate prediction of HLA-A and HLA-B alleles (for most subjects) was reportedly achieved from TCR beta sequences. Sequencing likely generated an artifact that appeared as a cluster of highly shared sequence variants. According to the study, roughly 160 TCR beta chains were cytomegalovirus-associated.

PCR involved 60 Vbeta and 13 Jbeta primers. Clones were read by immunoSEQ multiplex PCR, and TCRdb kept only the in-frame ones, dropping some. Here the sample spans fewer than 70,000 clones, about 74% being singletons. Trimming cost V 5 bases and J 6 bases; bases outside gene matches: 15. The length of the CDR3 is 16 residues. The V gene's germline CDR1 is SEHNR and CDR2 FQNEAQ (reference sequence). The chain recombines TRBV7-9 with TRBJ2-5; 7 bases match TRBD1. Sequenced material: PBMCs. The sequence was collected from a woman between 55 and 75 years old in good health and CMV-seropositive. The CDR3 DNA reads TGTGCCAGCAGCATACCGGGACAGCGCGAGGTCCAGACCCAGTACTTC. Translation: CASSIPGQREVQTQYF.